Listed here is a single TCR beta chain. The data were obtained in a study of blood T cell repertoires in COVID-19. Only in-frame clones appear in the TCRdb table, and some are missing; sequencing was by immunoSEQ multiplex PCR. This table holds more than 250,000 clones, 65% to 85% found once. This TCR was recovered from a woman aged 45-65 years with acute or convalescent COVID-19. Input material: peripheral blood.

The CDR3 DNA reads TGTGCCAGTAACACCTGGACAGGTCCTACTGGAAACACCATATATTTT. Protein sequence: CASNTWTGPTGNTIYF. The chain has TRBV19 and TRBJ1-3; the match to TRBD1 covers 7 bases. The CDR3 contains 16 residues. The V gene's germline CDR1 is LNHDA and CDR2 SQIVND (reference sequence). The trim removed 7 bases at V and 2 bases at J, leaving 11 bases unmatched.